This T cell receptor (beta chain) was sequenced for a study of regulatory T cells in long-lasting Graves disease (dated by TCRdb to about 2021). With regard to the full study: Persistent Graves' disease meant more than 5 years of antithyroid drug treatment with TSH receptor autoantibodies that stayed positive. This study used TCR sequencing and RNA sequencing of peripheral blood to compare persistent Graves' disease patients against newly diagnosed Graves' disease patients. The study took place in China and was registered as a clinical trial. On average, persistent Graves' disease patients in the clinical cohort had been on antithyroid drugs for around 9.5 years. A total of around 35 samples were covered by TCR sequencing, comprising some 13 persistent and approximately 20 newly diagnosed Graves' disease patients. Overall study results and their limits: Sequencing and analysis were restricted to the TCR beta chain. The small sample size was acknowledged by the authors as a limitation that may reduce accuracy. Persistent Graves' disease patients showed lower TCR Shannon entropy and fewer highly expanded clones than newly diagnosed patients, suggesting clonal expansion. Peripheral blood alone was examined, since thyroid tissue, which constituted the primary lesion, could not be accessed. Patients with persistent disease shared more public clonotypes (about 3,000) than newly diagnosed patients did (more than 900).

Library construction relied on multiplex PCR. This sample was sequenced with an Illumina HiSeq 4000. CDR3 regions were amplified by Arm-PCR with iRepertoire HTBI primers to construct TCR beta libraries. PCR products were gel purified before sequencing. In the paper's pipeline: A total of some 65 TRBV and under 15 TRBJ segments were identified across samples and were used for gene usage analysis of CDR3 amino acid clonotypes. COPE and FqMerger were used to merge filtered high-quality paired reads into contigs. BLAST was used to align contigs to IMGT TRBV, TRBD and TRBJ reference genes, and CDR3 was defined according to IMGT. Highly expanded clones were defined as clonotypes with a frequency above 0.1%. Shannon entropy served as the measure of repertoire diversity, while the Gini coefficient captured V-J evenness. A clonotype was considered public if more than one individual shared it. The public reads were quality trimmed at Q25 with fastp and then assembled into clones with MiXCR by TCRdb, keeping productive beta chains. Entries are consolidated by CDR3 protein sequence, retaining the most common genes and DNA. TCRdb, not the authors, supplied the V and J calls. Across this sample there are 310,000 or so distinct CDR3 sequences, with more than 20% seen only once. Roughly three fifths of the sample comes from the top ten.

Remarks on this clonotype: No antigen is known for it. No base quality values were provided; no much bigger clone lies one nucleotide off.

The label giving this sample's time point can be read as: persistent/refractory GD, antithyroid drugs over 5 years with positive TRAb. For both TCR sequencing and RNA sequencing, RNA was extracted from PBMCs using TRIzol. The diagnosis of Graves' disease was made according to American Thyroid Association guidelines. Recruitment of patients was carried out at an endocrinology department in Xi'an, China. Each patient gave 7 to 9.5 milliliters of peripheral blood, collected in an EDTA anticoagulant tube. Ficoll Paque Plus density gradient separation was used to isolate PBMCs, and no further T cell sorting was done. An Agilent 2100 Bioanalyzer and agarose gel were used to check RNA quality, and a NanoDrop 2000 was used to measure RNA concentration. The receptor comes from a female donor with Graves disease. The starting material was peripheral blood mononuclear cells (PBMCs), obtained when the disease was refractory, from a patient treated with antithyroid drugs.

The DNA is as follows: TGTGCCAGCACCCCCCTAGCGGCCAGGGGCACCGGGGAGCTGTTTTTT. Its protein product is CASTPLAARGTGELFF. The sequence links TRBV12-3 or TRBV12-4 to TRBJ2-2; D gene: possibly TRBD2, on 7 matching bases. V drops 7 bases and J drops 4 bases, leaving 19 bases in between. The CDR3 goes from the cysteine to the phenylalanine over 16 residues. This entry keeps only the CDR3 DNA: 48 bases, framed from base 1.